The clone carrying this TCR beta chain was detected once. CDR1 SGDLS and CDR2 YYNGEE come from the germline V gene. The CDR3 contains 17 residues. Trimming took 0 bases from V and 1 from J; bases not matched to a gene: 5. Repertoires were generated with immunoSEQ multiplex PCR, while TCRdb's copy carries only in-frame clones and drops some. Counted here are about 200,000 clones, around 90% occurring once; the ten biggest clones make up approximately 6%. This entry is derived from a study of blood T cell repertoires in COVID-19. Sequencing was performed on peripheral blood. The source is a man aged 40-50 years with active or convalescent COVID-19. The chain employs TRBV9 and TRBJ2-1; 9 positions match TRBD2. Written as DNA, the CDR3 is TGTGCCAGCAGCGTAGAGGGTAGCGGGAGTTCCTACAATGAGCAGTTCTTC. Protein product: CASSVEGSGSSYNEQFF.